The present entry profiles one T cell receptor (beta chain) with its context. Trimming removed 10 bases at V and 7 bases at J, with 15 bases between. This CDR3 spans 12 amino acids. In germline, CDR1 is ENHRY, CDR2 SYGVKD. This record comes from a study of blood T cell repertoires in COVID-19. Across the whole study: From the United States, Italy and Spain came samples of acute and convalescent COVID-19. T cells, B-cell-depleted T cells, or PBMCs provided the cDNA or gDNA that served as material.

Study members were between roughly 18 and 89 years old and lived in about two dozen US regions. Authors' processing steps: Amplification with reference gene primers provided the estimates of nucleated cell counts. Profiling relied on immunoSEQ multiplex PCR, and the TCRdb table lists in-frame clones only, not all of them. V and J calls and clone size are copied from that table; D and trimming were computed from the DNA. The sample includes hundreds of thousands of clones, 85% to 90% of them seen just once. V gene TRBV10-3 combines with J gene TRBJ2-3, with D maybe TRBD2 (5 bases). The sequencing input was PBMCs or T cells enriched from blood (not recorded which). The clonotype originates from a man between 18 and 35 years old who had recovered from COVID-19. CDR3 DNA: TGTGCCACCTCCGCTCCGGGATATACGCAGTATTTT. It specifies CATSAPGYTQYF.